This T cell receptor (beta chain) appears in the sequencing data of a study of beta chain features in type 1 diabetes. Notes on the study in general: All four CD4+ subsets from Type 1 diabetes patients carried moderately but significantly shorter TCRB CDR3s.

As regards this clone: Its antigen is not identified.

V dropped 3 bases and J dropped 4 bases, with 11 bases sitting between them. The CDR3 runs 14 residues. The germline V gene has CDR1 SGHRS and CDR2 YFSETQ. The study reverse transcribed the entire isolated RNA, so it sequenced expressed TCRB transcripts. Read counts averaged around 4 million for samples of naive, central memory and regulatory T cells. Sequencing was performed with immunoSEQ multiplex PCR; in TCRdb, only in-frame clones are kept and a portion is missing. Counted here are 640,000 or so clones, about 14% occurring once; the ten biggest clones make up 0.03% to 0.045%. This rearrangement joins TRBV5-1 to TRBJ1-5; D might be TRBD1 (6 bases). The sample taken for sequencing was naive CD4+ T cells from blood. The sequence came from a man aged 18 to 29 with type 1 diabetes. As DNA, the CDR3 is TGCGCCAGCAGCTCCGGGGACACAAATCAGCCCCAGCATTTT. Protein: CASSSGDTNQPQHF.